The TCR beta chain described here comes from a study of immune heterogeneity within non-small cell lung tumors (dated by TCRdb to about 2018). About the study as a whole: By histology, the tumors included around 11 non-squamous carcinomas, 4 squamous cell carcinomas and 1 tumor not otherwise specified. The study combined whole-exome sequencing, RNA-seq and TCR beta repertoire sequencing of multiple spatially distinct regions from each NSCLC tumor to examine intratumoral immune heterogeneity. TCR repertoires were analyzed from some 59 tumor loci of approximately 16 patients, whereas transcriptome data were available for only approximately 47 loci from some 13 patients. For mutant peptides 8 to 11 amino acids long, netMHCpan-3.0 predicted neoantigen binding to the HLA alleles of each patient.

Genomic DNA was extracted from bulk tumor tissue and used as the TCR template, and approximately 600 ng gDNA was amplified per sample. During surgery, multiple biopsies were taken from each primary tumor, with sampling sites spaced as far apart as possible within the tumor mass. The study cohort was described as untreated and was composed of newly diagnosed NSCLC cases undergoing curative surgery. The samples came from approximately 14 patients with newly diagnosed non-small cell lung cancer who were having surgery intended to be curative. The resected tumor masses were reviewed by two independent pathologists. Only high-quality DNA and RNA samples were carried forward to sequencing. V is shortened by 1 base, J by 5 bases, and the region joining them spans 6 bases. The germline V gene provides CDR1 SGHRS and CDR2 YFSETQ. Including the terminal cysteine and phenylalanine, the CDR3 comprises 12 residues. Only CDR3 DNA remains: 36 bases, in frame from the first base.

Results and caveats for the whole study, not just this receptor: Local T-cell repertoire clonality showed a statistically significant but moderate positive correlation with local tumor mutational burden (R around 0.35). Within a given patient, the same dominant CDR3B clonotypes showed up repeatedly across loci, although different tumor locations also carried unique high-frequency clones. Individual patients mostly had different high-frequency TCR beta clonotypes.

The TCR beta CDR3 region was amplified with a multiplex PCR system whose first round of about 9 cycles used 32 V-gene forward primers and 13 J-gene reverse primers. The first PCR round used a QIAGEN Multiplex PCR Kit, and the primer sequences were filed in Chinese patent CN105087789A. In a second PCR round, Illumina universal primers were added with the Phusion High-Fidelity PCR Kit. Paired-end sequencing of TCR libraries was carried out on the Illumina HiSeq X Ten platform at a read length of 151 bp. From the authors' description of their analysis: Cutadapt removed reads without multiplex PCR primers, PEAR merged read pairs, and MiXCR with default settings called CDR3 regions. Shannon entropy measured repertoire diversity, and clonality was calculated as one minus the Shannon entropy divided by the ln of the count of productive unique sequences. Clonotypes at a frequency of at least 0.5% were defined as dominant or high-frequency T-cell clones. TCRdb trimmed the raw reads at Q25, called clones with MiXCR and kept productive beta chains. Entries that share a CDR3 protein sequence are merged under the most common genes and DNA. Here the V and J calls rest on TCRdb's processing, not on the authors' analysis. The sample table records about 2,900 distinct CDR3 sequences; approximately 46% of these occur just once. In total, the top ten clones hold around 50% of the sample.

In this sample, this clonotype turned up once. It lacks a known antigen. Per-base quality was not reported, and no clone a single base away is much larger than it. One read provides weak support. This TCR was sampled from a man aged 55 to 70 with non-small cell lung cancer. The sample comprised lung tumor tissue. The chain is made from TRBV5-1 and TRBJ1-1, with TRBD1 as a weak D call on 6 bases. The CDR3 loop reads CASSLQGTEAFF. The DNA sequence is TGCGCCAGCAGCTTGCAGGGGACTGAAGCTTTCTTT.